What follows are 4 T cell receptor beta chains derived from one specimen sequenced in a study of T cells in localized non-small cell lung cancer. Only in-frame clones appear in the TCRdb table, and some are missing; sequencing was by immunoSEQ multiplex PCR. The sample consists of roughly 40,000 clones, around 86% of them appearing once. The sample was peripheral blood, taken before any cancer treatment. These receptor sequences come from a man aged 18 to 50 with stage I lung adenocarcinoma.

The V and J genes are TRBV4-1 and TRBJ1-2, with D uncertain. The germline gives CDR1 MGHRA, CDR2 YSYEKL. CDR3 size: 14 residues. V shed 0 bases and J shed 3 bases, with 8 bases lying between them. CDR3 in amino acids: CASSQDNKHYGYTF. CDR3 nucleotides: TGCGCCAGCAGCCAAGACAACAAGCACTATGGCTACACCTTC.

The chain links TRBV4-2 to TRBJ1-1; 8 bases are shared with TRBD1. The V segment lost 0 bases and the J segment 2 bases; nucleotides outside the gene matches: 2. This CDR3 has 15 residues. Germline-derived CDR1 and CDR2 are LGHNA and YNFKEQ. CDR3 in DNA: TGTGCCAGCAGCCAAGATCAGGGGGCTAACACTGAAGCTTTCTTT. This sequence encodes CASSQDQGANTEAFF.

V gene TRBV7-2 combines with J gene TRBJ2-5, with 9 bases aligning to TRBD1. V lost 1 base, J lost 1 base, and 1 base stayed unmatched. Looked up from germline, CDR1 is SGHTA and CDR2 is FQGNSA. This CDR3 is built from 15 residues. The CDR3 loop is CASSLEGQGQETQYF. CDR3 DNA sequence: TGTGCCAGCAGCTTAGAGGGACAGGGCCAAGAGACCCAGTACTTC.

This chain connects TRBV29-1 to TRBJ1-2; tentative D call: TRBD1 (6 bases). Trimming took 6 bases from V and 4 from J, leaving 15 bases between them. From germline, CDR1 is SQVTM and CDR2 ANQGSEA. CDR3 length: 13 amino acids. In DNA, the CDR3 is TGCAGCGTCCTCCGGGACACGCTCTATGGCTACACCTTC. Encoded protein: CSVLRDTLYGYTF. Full variable domain (outside the CDR3, taken from reference TRBV29-1 and TRBJ1-2): SAVISQKPSRDICQRGTSLTIQCQVDSQVTMMFWYRQQPGQSLTLIATANQGSEATYESGFVIDKFPISRPNLTFSTLTVSNMSPEDSSIYLCSVLRDTLYGYTFGSGTRLTVV.